The 6 T cell receptor beta chains presented below share a single source sample, sequenced in a study of shared clonotypes between healthy human individuals (dated by TCRdb to about 2020). CD8 naive samples were obtained by positive selection for CCR7 among CD45RO-negative cells, yielding a CD45RA+CCR7+ population from which TemRA cells were excluded. Libraries came from the immunoSEQ multiplex PCR assay. Imported from immuneACCESS, the table was reduced by TCRdb to in-frame sequences with V and J called. These copies leave out some clones; in studies compared against another copy, an unresolved V gene accounts for under half, and the cause of the remainder is not known. This sample is represented by about 2 million clones; approximately 95% of them were singletons. The ten largest clones add up to roughly 1% of the sample. Specimen: naive CD8+ T cells sorted from blood. The cell subset or site label for this specimen denotes: CD45RA+CCR7+. These receptor sequences come from a young man in good health.

This chain links TRBV27 with TRBJ2-3; tentatively, D is TRBD1 or TRBD2 (5 bases each). This CDR3 has 14 residues. The germline gives CDR1 MNHEY, CDR2 SMNVEV (reference sequence). V was shortened by 1 base and J by 4 bases, with 9 bases between the two germline ends. CDR3 DNA sequence: TGTGCCAGCAGTTTATATCGGGACGCAGATACGCAGTATTTT. It encodes CASSLYRDADTQYF.

The chain carries TRBV2 and TRBJ1-2, with D maybe TRBD1 (5 bases). The germline V gene encodes CDR1 SNHLY and CDR2 FYNNEI. The CDR3 has 15 residues. V gave up 3 bases and J gave up 4 bases, with 15 bases separating them. The CDR3 DNA is TGTGCCAGCAGTGACGCGGGACCCTTGTTCTATGGCTACACCTTC. Translated: CASSDAGPLFYGYTF.

This clone was seen a single time. This chain links TRBV15 with TRBJ2-5; 15 bases agree with TRBD2. The germline CDR1 and CDR2 sequences are LNHNV and YYDKDF (reference sequence). Trimming removed 3 bases from V and 5 bases from J; junction bases left unmatched: 10. This CDR3 contains 18 residues. The CDR3 here is CATSSGLAGGPGLETQYF. DNA of the CDR3: TGTGCCACCAGCAGCGGACTAGCGGGAGGGCCAGGTCTGGAGACCCAGTACTTC. Filled out from reference TRBV15 and TRBJ2-5, the complete variable domain reads DAMVIQNPRYQVTQFGKPVTLSCSQTLNHNVMYWYQQKSSQAPKLLFHYYDKDFNNEADTPDNFQSRRPNTSFCFLDIRSPGLGDTAMYLCATSSGLAGGPGLETQYFGPGTRLLVL.

This clone has only one observation. The J gene is TRBJ2-7, the V gene TRBV7-9; a weak D match, TRBD2 (6 bases). Looked up from germline, CDR1 is SEHNR and CDR2 is FQNEAQ (reference sequence). This CDR3 is built from 13 residues. Between the trimmed V and J ends, which lost 5 bases and 2 bases, there was a span of 10 bases. CDR3 region: CASSPGEAYEQYF. Written as DNA, the CDR3 is TGTGCCAGCAGCCCGGGGGAGGCCTACGAGCAGTACTTC.

The chain carries TRBV6-5 and TRBJ2-7, with D uncertain. V lost 9 bases, J lost 2 bases, and 11 bases lay in between. The CDR3 is made up of 12 amino acids. CDR1 and CDR2 from the germline V gene are MNHEY and SVGAGI. CDR3 loop: CARVSDTYEQYF. CDR3 sequence (DNA): TGTGCCAGAGTTAGTGATACCTACGAGCAGTACTTC.

This clone appeared once. The chain links TRBV5-4 to TRBJ1-2; no definite D call. This CDR3 is built from 16 residues. Germline CDR1 is SGHNT and CDR2 is YYREEE (reference sequence). The ends were cut back, 0 bases at V and 4 bases at J, with 16 bases in the middle. The CDR3 sequence: CASSLGTLIPTYGYTF. The CDR3 DNA is TGTGCCAGCAGCTTGGGAACGCTGATCCCCACCTATGGCTACACCTTC.